The present T cell receptor (beta chain) was sequenced within a study of blood T cell repertoires in COVID-19. Study-wide context: Acute-phase and convalescent COVID-19 samples originated in the United States, Italy and Spain. T cells, B-cell-depleted T cells, or PBMCs supplied cDNA or gDNA.

Per the study methods: For nucleated cells, counts were estimated from reference gene primer amplification. TCRdb keeps only in-frame clones here, not all; method: immunoSEQ multiplex PCR. The V and J calls and the clone size are those of that table, but D and trimming were determined from the DNA. The sample includes around 220,000 clones, 70% to 90% of them seen just once. Deletions cut 2 bases from V and 8 bases from J, with 12 bases between. The CDR3 consists of 13 residues. The sequenced material came from peripheral blood. The sequence was obtained from a woman aged 35 to 49 who had recovered from COVID-19. The chain recombines TRBV12-3 or TRBV12-4 with TRBJ1-2; D uncertain. The CDR3 loop reads CASSLPGRPGYTF. Here the CDR3 DNA reads TGTGCCAGCAGTTTACCCGGGAGACCGGGCTACACCTTC.